This passage covers 20 T cell receptor beta chains from one sample sequenced in a study of Tregs in tolerant kidney transplant recipients. The table came from immunoSEQ multiplex PCR; TCRdb's copy has only in-frame clones and leaves some out. This sample's table has fewer than 55,000 clones. The source was CD4+ T cells from blood, collected before the transplant. Source of these receptors: a human donor who received a combined kidney and bone marrow transplant.

Worth noting for this clone: From the germline J gene comes the end of the CDR3, since the read stops 3 residues before it. This sequence joins TRBV20-1 and TRBJ2-3; 9 bases map to TRBD2. V was pared by 4 bases and J by 4 bases, with 9 bases of the junction left unmatched. The CDR3 sequence is 15 residues long. Per the germline V gene, CDR1 is DFQATT and CDR2 is SNEGSKA (reference sequence). The CDR3 is CSAIRTSEGSDTQYF. The sequenced CDR3 bases are TGCAGTGCTATCCGGACTAGCGAAGGATCAGATACG.

A word on this clone: The CDR3 end lies 3 residues beyond the end of the read and is filled in from the germline J gene. The J gene is TRBJ1-2, the V gene TRBV29-1; TRBD1 aligns across 9 bases. Losses at the gene ends were 4 bases for V and 2 bases for J; bases not matched to a gene: 11. Germline values: CDR1 SQVTM, CDR2 ANQGSEA. CDR3 length: 16 amino acids. The part of the CDR3 DNA that was read is TGCAGCGTTGGGAAGGGACAGGGAGCGAAAAACTATGGC. This codes for CSVGKGQGAKNYG. The whole CDR3 protein reads CSVGKGQGAKNYGYTF.

A note on this clone: The read stops 3 residues short of the end of the CDR3; the missing end is completed from the germline J gene. This chain connects TRBV18 to TRBJ1-1; 7 bases are a match to TRBD1. In germline, CDR1 is KGHSH, CDR2 LQKENI. V shed 2 bases, J shed 6 bases, and the junction held 3 bases outside the gene matches. This CDR3 contains 13 residues. Incomplete CDR3 DNA: TGTGCCAGCTCACCAGGGACAGCCCCTGAA. It specifies CASSPGTAPE. The whole CDR3 reads CASSPGTAPEAFF. Combining the CDR3 with reference TRBV18 and TRBJ1-1 gives the whole variable domain NAGVMQNPRHLVRRRGQEARLRCSPMKGHSHVYWYRQLPEEGLKFMVYLQKENIIDESGMPKERFSAEFPKEGPSILRIQQVVRGDSAAYFCASSPGTAPEAFFGQGTRLTVV.

A remark on this clone: Coverage ceases 3 residues before the CDR3 finishes, and the germline J gene fills in the end. This chain joins TRBV7-7 and TRBJ2-5; TRBD1 matches at 8 bases. This CDR3 contains 13 residues. V lost 5 bases, J lost 4 bases, and 3 bases stayed unmatched. From germline, CDR1 is SSHAT and CDR2 FNYEAQ (reference sequence). CDR3 protein: CASSLDRGETQYF. The CDR3 bases that were read are TGTGCCAGCAGCCTCGACAGGGGAGAGACC.

As regards this clone: The read finishes 3 residues shy of the CDR3 end, and the germline J gene is used to complete it. The V and J genes are TRBV11-3 and TRBJ2-5; D unclear. The CDR3 sequence is 14 residues long. The ends were cut back, 0 bases at V and 3 bases at J, with 8 bases in the middle. The germline gives CDR1 SGHNT, CDR2 YENEEA. The sequenced CDR3 bases are TGTGCCAGCAGCTTAGATCCCGCGGAAGAGACC. Its translation: CASSLDPAEET. The full CDR3 is CASSLDPAEETQYF.

Note on this clone: The read ends 3 residues early relative to the CDR3; the germline J gene fills the gap. This chain joins TRBV7-7 and TRBJ2-5; D not resolved. V was pared by 4 bases and J by 7 bases, with 10 bases between. This CDR3 contains 12 residues. CDR1 SSHAT and CDR2 FNYEAQ come from the germline V gene (reference sequence). The covered CDR3 bases are TGTGCCAGCAGCTCATGGGCCGGGACC. Translation gives CASSSWAGT. Given in full, the CDR3 is CASSSWAGTQYF.

Note on this clone: The CDR3 is cut off 3 residues early in the read; its end comes from the germline J gene. The chain recombines TRBV20-1 with TRBJ2-5; TRBD2 matches at 11 bases. The J segment lost 5 bases and the V segment lost 2 bases, leaving 10 bases of the junction unmatched. The germline V gene encodes CDR1 DFQATT and CDR2 SNEGSKA (reference sequence). The CDR3 length is 16 residues. CDR3 in amino acids: CSARRGLAATEETQYF. The CDR3 DNA, read in part, is TGCAGTGCTAGAAGGGGACTAGCGGCAACGGAGGAGACC.

Comments on this clone: The read finishes 3 residues shy of the CDR3 end, and the germline J gene is used to complete it. The chain combines TRBV6-1 with TRBJ1-3; D unclear. This CDR3 has 16 amino acids. The V gene lost 3 bases and the J gene lost 0 bases, with 12 bases spanning the gap. Germline V lookup: CDR1 MNHNS, CDR2 SASEGT. The part of the CDR3 DNA that was read is TGTGCCAGCAGTGAGGGCCTTCCAAGCTCTGGAAACACC. It codes for CASSEGLPSSGNT. The complete CDR3 protein is CASSEGLPSSGNTIYF.

Of note for this clone: The sequence runs out 3 residues before the end of the CDR3; the remainder is reconstructed from the germline J gene. The chain is built from TRBV11-2 and TRBJ2-5; 7 bases line up with TRBD2. The germline CDR1 and CDR2 sequences are SGHAT and FQNNGV. V gave up 5 bases and J gave up 5 bases; unmatched junction bases: 5. This CDR3 region has 13 residues. CDR3 loop: CASSAGLGETQYF. The CDR3 bases that were read are TGTGCCAGCAGCGCCGGACTAGGGGAGACC. The variable domain in full, completed from reference TRBV11-2 and TRBJ2-5, reads EAGVAQSPRYKIIEKRQSVAFWCNPISGHATLYWYQQILGQGPKLLIQFQNNGVVDDSQLPKDRFSAERLKGVDSTLKIQPAKLEDSAVYLCASSAGLGETQYFGPGTRLLVL.

Comments on this clone: Sequencing ends 3 residues short of the CDR3 end; the germline J gene provides the rest. This chain connects TRBV23-1 to TRBJ2-3; tentative D call: TRBD2 (6 bases). TRBV23-1 is an open reading frame, and its role is uncertain. This CDR3 contains 14 residues. V was pared by 11 bases and J by 2 bases, with 17 bases between. This chain's CDR3 is CAPVGRGLTDTQYF. CDR3 DNA (partial): TGCGCCCCCGTCGGTCGGGGACTCACAGATACG.

As for this clone: The read ends 3 residues early relative to the CDR3; the germline J gene fills the gap. The chain couples TRBV10-3 to TRBJ1-2, with TRBD1 identical over 9 bases. The germline gives CDR1 ENHRY, CDR2 SYGVKD. The V gene end was trimmed by 5 bases and the J gene end by 5 bases; junction bases not matched to a gene: 6. The CDR3 runs 14 residues. The CDR3 bases that were read are TGTGCCATCAGTCCTATGACAGGGGGATATGGC. Translated: CAISPMTGGYG. The CDR3 reads in full as CAISPMTGGYGYTF.

Concerning this clone itself: The read ends 3 residues early relative to the CDR3; the germline J gene fills the gap. The V call is TRBV20-1, the J call TRBJ2-5; D is perhaps TRBD2 (6 bases). Trimming left V 2 bases short and J 0 bases short, with 13 bases between. Germline CDR1 DFQATT, CDR2 SNEGSKA (reference sequence). This CDR3 region has 15 residues. The CDR3 sequence is CSARRRRTNQETQYF. CDR3 DNA (partial): TGCAGTGCTAGACGACGAAGGACTAACCAAGAGACC.

This CDR3 is CASSLLQGKPGNTIYF. Incomplete CDR3 DNA: TGTGCCAGCAGCTTACTCCAGGGAAAACCTGGAAACACC. J is TRBJ1-3 and V is TRBV13, with a weak D call TRBD1 (5 bases). The read terminates 3 residues before the CDR3 end, so the remaining end is supplied by the germline J gene. V lost 2 bases and J lost 2, with 13 bases in between. The CDR3 extends over 16 amino acids. Germline lookup yields CDR1 PRHDT and CDR2 FYEKMQ (reference sequence). The full variable domain, completed using reference TRBV13 and TRBJ1-3, is AAGVIQSPRHLIKEKRETATLKCYPIPRHDTVYWYQQGPGQDPQFLISFYEKMQSDKGSIPDRFSAQQFSDYHSELNMSSLELGDSALYFCASSLLQGKPGNTIYFGEGSWLTVV.

Details on this clone: The read halts 3 residues ahead of the CDR3 end, with the missing end drawn from the germline J gene. The chain uses TRBV5-6 and TRBJ1-5; the match to TRBD1 covers 7 bases. The ends lost 4 bases at V and 2 bases at J; junction bases unmatched: 6. There are 15 residues in the CDR3. Germline assignment: CDR1 SGHDT and CDR2 YYEEEE. This chain's CDR3 is CASSTQGIGNQPQHF. CDR3 DNA, as far as it was read: TGTGCCAGCAGCACACAGGGGATCGGCAATCAGCCC. The full variable domain, its missing parts supplied by reference TRBV5-6 and TRBJ1-5, is DAGVTQSPTHLIKTRGQQVTLRCSPKSGHDTVSWYQQALGQGPQFIFQYYEEEERQRGNFPDRFSGHQFPNYSSELNVNALLLGDSALYLCASSTQGIGNQPQHFGDGTRLSIL.

Regarding this clone: The DNA ends 3 residues before the CDR3 does, and the rest of the CDR3 is filled in from the germline J gene. The chain combines TRBV7-2 with TRBJ1-2, with a weak D call TRBD1 (5 bases). The CDR3 is 15 amino acids. In germline, CDR1 is SGHTA, CDR2 FQGNSA. V was cut by 4 bases and J by 3 bases, with 15 bases left in between. The sequenced part of the CDR3 DNA is TGTGCCAGCAGCTCGGGGGGGGTAGGAGACTATGGC. This encodes CASSSGGVGDYG. The CDR3, in full, reads CASSSGGVGDYGYTF.

Notes on this clone: The CDR3 is cut off 3 residues early in the read; its end comes from the germline J gene. The V call is TRBV5-1, the J call TRBJ1-2; no definite D call. This CDR3 is built from 13 residues. The V gene's germline CDR1 is SGHRS and CDR2 YFSETQ. Incomplete CDR3 DNA: TGCGCCAGCAGCCGCGGGATGGGTGAGGGC. Translation: CASSRGMGEG. The whole CDR3 is CASSRGMGEGYTF.

Points on this clone: The read is 3 residues too short to cover the CDR3 end, so that end is filled in from the germline J gene. The J gene is TRBJ1-1, the V gene TRBV7-9, with D possibly TRBD1 on 5 matching bases. Per the germline V gene, CDR1 is SEHNR and CDR2 is FQNEAQ (reference sequence). The CDR3 extends over 14 amino acids. V was pared by 0 bases and J by 4 bases, with 9 bases between. The CDR3 DNA, read in part, is TGTGCCAGCAGCTTAGCTGTCGGGGGCACTGAA. This sequence encodes CASSLAVGGTE. The full CDR3 protein is CASSLAVGGTEAFF.

With regard to this clone: The CDR3 extends 3 residues past the end of the read, so its final part is completed from the germline J gene. The chain uses TRBV29-1 and TRBJ2-7; 11 bases align to TRBD2. This CDR3 spans 13 amino acids. J gave up 6 bases and V 5 bases, and 6 bases lay outside the gene matches. Germline CDR1 reads SQVTM; CDR2 reads ANQGSEA. This CDR3 reads CSVWGGTSGEQYF. The part of the CDR3 DNA that was read is TGCAGCGTTTGGGGGGGGACTAGCGGCGAG.

About this clone: The CDR3 is cut off 3 residues early in the read; its end comes from the germline J gene. V is TRBV7-9 and J is TRBJ1-1, with D perhaps TRBD1 (5 bases). There are 14 residues in the CDR3. Trimming left V 4 bases short and J 7 bases short, with 16 bases between. In germline, CDR1 is SEHNR, CDR2 FQNEAQ (reference sequence). The part of the CDR3 DNA that was read is TGTGCCAGCAGCTCAGGGAACAAAGGAGGTGAA. This encodes CASSSGNKGGE. Given in full, the CDR3 is CASSSGNKGGEAFF.

Of note for this clone: The CDR3 end is not reached by the read, which stops 3 residues before it; the germline J gene fills it in. This chain links TRBV7-2 with TRBJ1-1; D gene uncertain. The CDR3 is 14 amino acids. The V end lost 1 base, the J end lost 1 base, and 7 bases lay between the germline ends. CDR1 SGHTA and CDR2 FQGNSA come from the germline V gene. The CDR3 bases that were read are TGTGCCAGCAGCTTAGGACACTCGAACACTGAA. It translates to CASSLGHSNTE. The entire CDR3 sequence reads CASSLGHSNTEAFF.